Sequencing of this T cell receptor beta chain was carried out in a study of Graves' ophthalmopathy and Graves' hyperthyroidism. The overall study: Hyperthyroidism counted as stable given no ophthalmopathy within 18 months of follow-up.

Other autoimmune diseases, uncontrolled infections, pregnancy or lactation led to the exclusion of patients. RNA transcripts were the source from which TCR beta CDR3 regions were amplified. Amplification began with first-round RT-PCR using HTBI primers, then second-round multiplex PCR was performed. MiXCR, applied by TCRdb to the multiplex PCR reads, yields one record per CDR3 protein. Here the sample spans around 520,000 distinct CDR3 sequences, roughly 40% being singletons. This clonotype showed up just a few times. Its antigen is unknown. The ends lost 5 bases at V and 3 bases at J; junction bases unmatched: 8. Germline V gene sequence: CDR1 SNHLY, CDR2 FYNNEI. There are 17 residues in the CDR3. Study results and limitations: Most thyroid clonotypes expanded beyond 0.001 frequency were also found in blood.

The J gene is TRBJ2-2, the V gene TRBV2; 11 nucleotides match TRBD1. This sequence originates from an adult man with Graves' hyperthyroidism. Material for sequencing was peripheral blood or thyroid tissue (not recorded which). As DNA, the CDR3 is TGTGCCAGCAGTAGCCCGCGGACAGGGGGCGACACCGGGGAGCTGTTTTTT. It yields the protein CASSSPRTGGDTGELFF. Combining the CDR3 with reference TRBV2 and TRBJ2-2 gives the whole variable domain EPEVTQTPSHQVTQMGQEVILRCVPISNHLYFYWYRQILGQKVEFLVSFYNNEISEKSEIFDDQFSVERPDGSNFTLKIRSTKLEDSAMYFCASSSPRTGGDTGELFFGEGSRLTVL.